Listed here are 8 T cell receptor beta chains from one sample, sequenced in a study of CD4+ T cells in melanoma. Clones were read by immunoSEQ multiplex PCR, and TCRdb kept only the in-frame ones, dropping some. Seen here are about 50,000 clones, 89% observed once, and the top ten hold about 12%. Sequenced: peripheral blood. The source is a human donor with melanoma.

The CDR3 is CAGGQGNQPQHF. As DNA, the CDR3 is TGTGCCGGGGGACAGGGGAATCAGCCCCAGCATTTT. The chain combines TRBV30 with TRBJ1-5; 10 nucleotides agree with TRBD1. V lost 8 bases to trimming and J lost 4 bases; unmatched junction nucleotides: 2. This CDR3 has 12 amino acids. Germline V gives CDR1 GTSNPN, CDR2 SVGIG (reference sequence). The full variable domain, its missing parts supplied by reference TRBV30 and TRBJ1-5, is SQTIHQWPATLVQPVGSPLSLECTVEGTSNPNLYWYRQAAGRGLQLLFYSVGIGQISSEVPQNLSASRPQDRQFILSSKKLLLSDSGFYLCAGGQGNQPQHFGDGTRLSIL.

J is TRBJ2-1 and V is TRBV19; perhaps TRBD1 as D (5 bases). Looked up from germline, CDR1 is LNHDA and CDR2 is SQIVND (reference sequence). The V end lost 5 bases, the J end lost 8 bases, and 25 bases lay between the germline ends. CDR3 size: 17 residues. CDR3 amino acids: CASSLPGSLAHMDEQFF. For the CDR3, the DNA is TGTGCCAGTAGTCTACCAGGGTCTCTGGCCCATATGGATGAGCAGTTCTTC.

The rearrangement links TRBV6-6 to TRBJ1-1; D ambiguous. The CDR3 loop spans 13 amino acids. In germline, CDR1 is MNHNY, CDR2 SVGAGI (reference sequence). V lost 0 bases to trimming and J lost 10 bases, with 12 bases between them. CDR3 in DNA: TGTGCCAGCAGTTACTCGACCGATAGGGTAGCTTTCTTT. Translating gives CASSYSTDRVAFF.

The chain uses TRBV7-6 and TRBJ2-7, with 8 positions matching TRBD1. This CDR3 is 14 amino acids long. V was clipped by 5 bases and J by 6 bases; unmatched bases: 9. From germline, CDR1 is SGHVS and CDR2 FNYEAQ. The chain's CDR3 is CASSGDRSPLEQYF. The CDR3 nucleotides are TGTGCCAGCAGCGGGGACAGGTCCCCTCTCGAGCAGTACTTC.

The CDR3 is CASSPVAGGGEQYF. CDR3 DNA: TGCGCCAGCTCCCCTGTCGCAGGGGGAGGCGAGCAGTACTTC. The J gene is TRBJ2-7, the V gene TRBV5-1; possibly TRBD1 for D (7 bases). The V gene lost 7 bases and the J gene lost 6 bases, with 20 bases spanning the gap. The CDR3 totals 14 residues. Germline assignment: CDR1 SGHRS and CDR2 YFSETQ. Full variable domain (remainder filled in from reference TRBV5-1 and TRBJ2-7): KAGVTQTPRYLIKTRGQQVTLSCSPISGHRSVSWYQQTPGQGLQFLFEYFSETQRNKGNFPGRFSGRQFSNSRSEMNVSTLELGDSALYLCASSPVAGGGEQYFGPGTRLTVT.

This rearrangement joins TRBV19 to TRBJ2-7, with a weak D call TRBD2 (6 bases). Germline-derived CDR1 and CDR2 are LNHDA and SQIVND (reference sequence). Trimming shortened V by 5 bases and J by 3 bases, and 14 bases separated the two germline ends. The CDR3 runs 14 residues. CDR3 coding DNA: TGTGCCAGTAGTGAATGGGGGGAAGGCTACGAGCAGTACTTC. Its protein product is CASSEWGEGYEQYF.

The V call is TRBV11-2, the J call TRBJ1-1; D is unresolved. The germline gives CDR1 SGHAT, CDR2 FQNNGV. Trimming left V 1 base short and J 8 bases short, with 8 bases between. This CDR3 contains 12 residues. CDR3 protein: CASSLAGREAFF. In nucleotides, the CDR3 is TGTGCCAGCAGCTTAGCCGGGCGAGAAGCTTTCTTT.

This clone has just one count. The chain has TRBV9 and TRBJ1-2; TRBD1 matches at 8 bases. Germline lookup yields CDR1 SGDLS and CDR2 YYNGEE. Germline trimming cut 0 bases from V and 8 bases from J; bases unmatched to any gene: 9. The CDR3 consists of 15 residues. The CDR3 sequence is CASSVARLGQEGYTF. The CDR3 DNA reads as TGTGCCAGCAGCGTAGCCCGTCTGGGACAGGAGGGCTACACCTTC. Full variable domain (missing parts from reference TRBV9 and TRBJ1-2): DSGVTQTPKHLITATGQRVTLRCSPRSGDLSVYWYQQSLDQGLQFLIQYYNGEERAKGNILERFSAQQFPDLHSELNLSSLELGDSALYFCASSVARLGQEGYTFGSGTRLTVV.